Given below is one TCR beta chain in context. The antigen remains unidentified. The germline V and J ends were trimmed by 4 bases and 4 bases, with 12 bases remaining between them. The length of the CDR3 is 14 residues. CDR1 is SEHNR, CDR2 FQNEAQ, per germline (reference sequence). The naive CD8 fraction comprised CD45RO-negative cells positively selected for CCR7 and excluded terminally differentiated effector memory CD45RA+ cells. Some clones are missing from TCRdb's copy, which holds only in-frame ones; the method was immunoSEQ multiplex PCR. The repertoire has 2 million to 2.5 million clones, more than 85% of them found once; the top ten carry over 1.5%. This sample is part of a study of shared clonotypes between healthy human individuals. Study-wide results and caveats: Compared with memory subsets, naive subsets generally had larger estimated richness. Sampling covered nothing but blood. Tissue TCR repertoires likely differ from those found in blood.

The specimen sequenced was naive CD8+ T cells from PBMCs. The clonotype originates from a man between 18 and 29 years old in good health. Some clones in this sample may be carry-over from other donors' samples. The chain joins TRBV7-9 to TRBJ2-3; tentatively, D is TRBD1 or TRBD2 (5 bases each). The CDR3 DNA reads TGTGCCAGCAGCTCCCGAGGGACCCCAGATACGCAGTATTTT. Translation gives CASSSRGTPDTQYF.